The rows below give T cell receptor beta chains drawn from one sample of a study of tumor-infiltrating lymphocytes in localized non-small cell lung cancer. The table came from immunoSEQ multiplex PCR; TCRdb's copy has only in-frame clones and leaves some out. The table has approximately 15,000 clones, more than 70% seen once. Sequenced material: uninvolved lung tissue not adjacent to the tumor. These TCRs come from a human donor with non-small cell lung cancer. CDR3s leave out the opening cysteine and the closing phenylalanine or tryptophan.

J gene | CDR3 length | V gene | CDR3 protein
TRBJ1-1 | 11 | TRBV2 | ASRAGTGREAF
TRBJ1-1 | 13 | TRBV18 | ASSPELGMYTEAF
TRBJ2-7 | 12 | TRBV6-5 | ASSYGAQTYEQY
TRBJ1-2 | 10 | TRBV14 | ASSRDNYGYT
TRBJ1-1 | 12 | TRBV27 | ASTRTGGGTEAF
TRBJ2-1 | 16 | TRBV27 | ASSSLSGTVTSYNEQF
TRBJ1-1 | 13 | TRBV5-4 | ASSGPNRGRTEAF
TRBJ2-2 | 11 | TRBV19 | AIRHSRSGELF
TRBJ1-2 | 11 | TRBV6-1 | ASSESSGPGYT
TRBJ2-3 | 13 | TRBV5-6 | ASSLFAGDTDTQY
TRBJ1-1 | 12 | TRBV2 | ASSEQTYNTEAF
TRBJ2-3 | 8 | TRBV19 | ASTGDTQY
TRBJ1-5 | 12 | TRBV27 | ASSLIQGIQPQH
TRBJ2-6 | 15 | TRBV9 | ASSAGTGWSGANVLT
TRBJ2-6 | 13 | TRBV9 | ASTSGGSGANVLT
TRBJ1-2 | 9 | TRBV29-1 | SVRESSGYT
TRBJ1-1 | 14 | TRBV11-2 | ASSFGGGTGNTEAF
TRBJ1-1 | 11 | TRBV29-1 | SVIKGQGTEAF
TRBJ2-3 | 13 | TRBV14 | ASSQDMARTDTQY
TRBJ1-2 | 11 | TRBV10-1 | ASSEGVNYGYT
TRBJ2-7 | 9 | TRBV6-5 | ASSYARQQY
TRBJ2-7 | 13 | TRBV18 | ASSPGLASSYEQY
TRBJ1-2 | 13 | TRBV19 | ASSPSGTSNYGYT
TRBJ2-2 | 12 | TRBV5-5 | ASSPLDFTGELF
TRBJ1-2 | 11 | TRBV6-1 | ASSETSGVGYT
TRBJ1-4 | 11 | TRBV7-9 | ASSRGLGEKLF
TRBJ2-2 | 14 | TRBV25-1 | ASSSPAGGSTGELF
TRBJ2-5 | 13 | TRBV6-1 | ASSELAGEQETQY
TRBJ2-3 | 13 | TRBV28 | ASSPGQGAGDTQY
TRBJ2-7 | 12 | TRBV11-2 | ASSHDAGAYEQY
TRBJ1-3 | 14 | TRBV6-4 | ASSDSVIRSGNTIY
TRBJ2-2 | 19 | TRBV5-1 | ASSPWPLGTSGGISTGELF
TRBJ1-2 | 13 | TRBV6-1 | ASSELSGANYGYT
TRBJ2-3 | 12 | TRBV5-1 | ASSLALSTDTQY
TRBJ1-1 | 9 | TRBV20-1 | SVRTNTEAF
TRBJ2-7 | 14 | TRBV4-1 | ASSLTGTVPTYEQY
TRBJ2-5 | 10 | TRBV29-1 | SVAGFGETQY
TRBJ1-2 | 13 | TRBV4-2 | ASSQETGEAAGYT